This record covers a single T cell receptor (beta chain). Which antigen it targets is not known. No base-level quality is on record; no much larger clone is a single base apart. From each donor, a single peripheral blood sample of about 120 mL on average was drawn into heparinised tubes. A BD FACSAria II was used to sort naive, central memory, regulatory and stem cell-like memory CD4+ T cells with a panel that included CD45RO, CCR7, CD25, CD127, CD95 and CD27. A purity above 95% was achieved for all sorted populations. PBMCs were isolated immediately by Lymphoprep density gradient centrifugation and stained directly without culture. Samples were stained and sorted in pairs, with one healthy donor and one patient per experiment, so that batch effects were minimized. V gives up 2 bases and J gives up 4 bases, and the segment between their germline ends measures 17 bases. Taken from the germline V gene, the CDR1 and CDR2 loops are MGHRA and YSYEKL. Taken from cysteine to phenylalanine, the CDR3 has 17 residues. Of all the DNA, just the CDR3 is kept, 51 bases in frame from base 1.

This specimen belongs to a study of beta chain features in type 1 diabetes (dated by TCRdb to the late 2010s). With regard to the full study: No differences in mean age, gender distribution, total cell number or subset yield were found between patients and healthy donors. A total of about 110,000,000 sorted cells were examined across all samples, and a strong correlation was observed between cell number per subset and RNA yield. In the study, recently diagnosed type 1 diabetes patients and matched healthy donors were compared on the TCRB repertoires of their sorted circulating CD4+ T cell subsets. Regulatory and stem cell-like memory subsets were isolated from only 8 patients and roughly eight healthy donors, whereas naive and central memory subsets came from all 28 donors.

Summary of the overall study and its limitations: Because cDNA rather than genomic DNA was sequenced, highly expressing activated cells could have been over-represented, although no difference in activation and CD3 levels was found between groups. The naive, central memory and regulatory TCRB repertoires appeared to resemble one another more closely among patients than among healthy donors. PCR may preferentially amplify shorter templates, but because patient and control samples were amplified and corrected together, any resulting skew would affect both groups equally. Type 1 diabetes patients showed a moderate but significant shortening of TCRB CDR3 length in all four CD4+ subsets. At VDJ recombination sites, type 1 diabetes patients had fewer insertions and more deleted nucleotides, which implies abnormalities in thymic rearrangement. Because the HLA sub-analyses included only small numbers of individuals, any influence of HLA type on TCRB rearrangement was left unresolved.

The High Capacity cDNA Reverse Transcription Kit was used to reverse transcribe all of the isolated RNA, meaning that expressed TCRB transcripts were what got sequenced. Naive, central memory and regulatory T cell samples underwent deep immunoSEQ sequencing, averaging roughly 3.4 million total reads per sample. After sorted cells were lysed in RLT buffer, RNA was extracted with DNase-treated RNeasy Micro or Mini kits, with the choice depending on cell number. Each cell subset was processed on its own to prevent cross-contamination, while patient and healthy donor samples were processed together. TCRB sequences were amplified from cDNA with the immunoSEQ multiplex PCR, producing 87-bp fragments spanning the CDR3 region. Sequencing of the amplicons was done on the Illumina HiSeq platform. The study's own analysis went as follows. PCR bias was computationally corrected using synthetic template baselines, reads within Hamming distance 2 were collapsed, and singletons that could not be merged were discarded. Reads were aligned against IMGT to assign V, D and J genes, CDR3 length and insertions or deletions at six rearrangement sites. Clonotype counts were normalized to sorted cell number within each subset before computing true diversity and Gini coefficients with the tcR R package. Repertoire sharing was quantified using the overlap coefficient calculated on TCRB nucleotide sequences. Not all clones reach the TCRdb copy of this immuneACCESS table, which keeps in-frame sequences only. Checked studies attribute under half of the gap to unresolved V genes and leave the rest unexplained. V and J calls and clone size are as listed in that table; D and trimming were resolved from the DNA. This sample holds under 130,000 clones; 25% to 35% were observed only once. The ten largest make up under 0.55% of the sample.

The source is a woman under 30 with type 1 diabetes. The sequence joins TRBV4-1 to TRBJ1-4; possibly the D gene is TRBD1, per 5 matching bases. Specimen: central memory CD4+ T cells from blood. The CDR3 region reads CASSQPPGRVLNEKLFF. The nucleotide sequence reads as follows: TGCGCCAGCAGCCAACCTCCCGGCAGGGTCCTTAATGAAAAACTGTTTTTT.